Listed below are T cell receptor beta chains from one sample, sequenced in a study of T cell repertoires in cytomegalovirus infection. TCRdb redid the calling of the reads with MiXCR, one entry per CDR3 protein. The table has 200,000 or so distinct CDR3 sequences, approximately 20% seen once. The sequenced sample consisted of PBMCs. The receptors originated from a human donor in good health (CMV status not recorded). Some clones in this sample may be carry-over from other donors' samples. Each CDR3 is given with its conserved first and last residue. Fields, in order: V gene, CDR3 length, D gene, J gene, CDR3 protein. The D gene is left open where the match is weak.

TRBV28,13,TRBD1,TRBJ2-7,CASSRTGSYEQYF
TRBV11-2,16,TRBD1,TRBJ2-5,CASSLGADRSQETQYF
TRBV12-3/TRBV12-4,13,NA,TRBJ2-5,CASSFAMTETQYF
TRBV7-2,13,NA,TRBJ2-4,CASSLGLQGNQYF
TRBV6-5,15,NA,TRBJ1-4,CASSYRGATNEKLFF
TRBV12-3/TRBV12-4,16,TRBD1,TRBJ1-2,CASSLEGTGGIGGYTF
TRBV12-3/TRBV12-4,14,NA,TRBJ1-2,CASSPTIDSYGYTF
TRBV2,17,NA,TRBJ1-4,CASSEGAIWRLREKLFF
TRBV20-1,17,TRBD2,TRBJ2-1,CSARSWSVGTSGNEQFF
TRBV5-5,14,NA,TRBJ2-1,CASSRLRGYNEQFF
TRBV7-8,16,NA,TRBJ1-6,CASQQGRSSYNSPLHF
TRBV12-3/TRBV12-4,15,NA,TRBJ1-4,CASSLEVPGIAKLFF
TRBV7-6,13,NA,TRBJ1-2,CASSFRGDYGYTF
TRBV5-1,15,NA,TRBJ1-3,CASSSRDGSGNTIYF
TRBV7-2,14,NA,TRBJ1-1,CASRPGGTNTEAFF
TRBV11-2,15,NA,TRBJ1-6,CASSPTVAGNSPLHF
TRBV12-3/TRBV12-4,14,TRBD2,TRBJ2-7,CASTYGGTSYEQYF
TRBV7-2,15,NA,TRBJ1-5,CASSKTRQVNQPQHF
TRBV19,15,NA,TRBJ2-7,CASSADTTSQYEQYF
TRBV7-9,15,TRBD1,TRBJ1-1,CASSPTGARKTEAFF
TRBV29-1,16,NA,TRBJ1-2,CSVATDFQQGNYGYTF
TRBV12-3/TRBV12-4,15,NA,TRBJ1-1,CASRRIGQPDGEAFF
TRBV6-2/TRBV6-3,13,TRBD1,TRBJ1-1,CASSKGARTEAFF
TRBV7-2,11,NA,TRBJ2-5,CASSSFETQYF
TRBV2,13,NA,TRBJ1-1,CASGRNMNTEAFF
TRBV28,14,NA,TRBJ2-3,CASSSGTSWDTQYF
TRBV20-1,13,NA,TRBJ2-7,CSALWRLSYEQYF
TRBV25-1,13,TRBD1,TRBJ2-7,CASSAITGDEQYF
TRBV7-2,13,NA,TRBJ2-1,CASSLVFRDEQFF
TRBV7-2,12,NA,TRBJ2-3,CASNLYADTQYF
TRBV6-6,15,NA,TRBJ1-1,CASSYQGFGNTEAFF
TRBV9,15,NA,TRBJ1-5,CASSVGGRNNQPQHF
TRBV7-3,15,NA,TRBJ1-1,CASSPHRITDTEAFF
TRBV6-6,14,TRBD2,TRBJ2-7,CASSPAGGIYEQYF
TRBV19,14,TRBD1,TRBJ2-7,CASSVTGSAYEQYF
TRBV7-9,12,NA,TRBJ2-5,CASSTDTETQYF
TRBV7-9,16,NA,TRBJ1-1,CASSPRDGLLNTEAFF
TRBV7-9,15,TRBD2,TRBJ2-7,CASSSTSGASYEQYF
TRBV5-1,16,TRBD1,TRBJ2-1,CASSLGAGGADNEQFF
TRBV7-2,14,TRBD2,TRBJ2-1,CASSSLAGYNEQFF
TRBV28,13,NA,TRBJ2-7,CASTTASPLEQYF